This T cell receptor beta chain was captured by sequencing in a study of control samples from healthy donors and cancer patients. The V end lost 3 bases, the J end lost 7 bases, and 14 bases lay between the germline ends. This CDR3 has 13 residues. Germline V gene data show CDR1 as SGHNT and CDR2 as YYREEE (reference sequence). Assay: immunoSEQ multiplex PCR; the TCRdb copy retains only in-frame clones and omits some. The profile shows approximately 230,000 clones, roughly 80% of them singletons. Material: PBMCs. The chain has TRBV5-4 and TRBJ2-7; unclear D gene. The TCR originated in a woman aged 60 to 75 with lung cancer. The CDR3 DNA follows: TGTGCCAGCAGCTCTACCTTGAGAGAGGAGCAGTACTTC. The encoded protein is CASSSTLREEQYF.